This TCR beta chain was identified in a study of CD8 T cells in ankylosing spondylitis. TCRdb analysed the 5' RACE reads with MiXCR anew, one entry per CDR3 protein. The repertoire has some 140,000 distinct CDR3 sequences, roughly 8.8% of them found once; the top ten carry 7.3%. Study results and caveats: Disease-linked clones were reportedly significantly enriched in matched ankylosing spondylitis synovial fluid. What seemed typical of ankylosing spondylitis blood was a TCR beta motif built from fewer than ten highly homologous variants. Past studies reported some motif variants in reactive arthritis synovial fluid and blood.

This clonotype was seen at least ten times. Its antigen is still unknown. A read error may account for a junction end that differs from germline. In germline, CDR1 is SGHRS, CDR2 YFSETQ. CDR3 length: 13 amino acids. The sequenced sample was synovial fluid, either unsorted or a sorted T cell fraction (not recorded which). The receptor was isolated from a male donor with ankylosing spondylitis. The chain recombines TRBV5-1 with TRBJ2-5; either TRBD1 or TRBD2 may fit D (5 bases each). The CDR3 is CASSRQGEETQYF. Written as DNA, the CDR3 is TGTGCCAGCAGCCGGCAGGGAGAAGAGACCCAGTACTTC.